The 26 T cell receptor beta chains given below trace back to one sample, sequenced in a study of CD8 T cells in ankylosing spondylitis. TCRdb analysed the 5' RACE reads with MiXCR anew, one entry per CDR3 protein. The sample contains approximately 500,000 distinct CDR3 sequences, about 12% of which appear only once. Study results and limitations: Ankylosing spondylitis blood appeared to carry a characteristic TCR beta motif of roughly eight highly homologous variants.

No cognate antigen is known for these TCRs. The specimen was blood, either unsorted or a sorted T cell fraction (not recorded which). Receptors were obtained from a male donor with ankylosing spondylitis.

Only a few counts were recorded for this clonotype. The chain is built from TRBV29-1 and TRBJ2-3; no definite D call. V was cut by 2 bases and J by 2 bases, with 8 bases left in between. Germline assignment: CDR1 SQVTM and CDR2 ANQGSEA. CDR3 length: 13 residues. The DNA of the CDR3 is TGCAGCGTTGAACTTATTCTCACAGATACGCAGTATTTT. This sequence encodes CSVELILTDTQYF.

This clonotype was found a few times. The chain is built from TRBV2 and TRBJ2-3; D is ambiguous. V was clipped by 7 bases and J by 0 bases, with 14 bases between them. The CDR3 has 15 amino acids. CDR1 SNHLY and CDR2 FYNNEI come from the germline V gene. Here the CDR3 reads CASTEVAVSTDTQYF. The CDR3 nucleotides are TGTGCCAGCACCGAAGTGGCCGTGAGCACAGATACGCAGTATTTT.

This clonotype was counted ten times or more. The chain links TRBV4-1 to TRBJ1-5; D is unclear. Trimming pared 1 base from V and 7 bases from J, leaving 14 bases between. The germline V gene has CDR1 MGHRA and CDR2 YSYEKL. The CDR3 extends over 15 amino acids. This CDR3 reads CASSQGGGRGQPQHF. CDR3 bases: TGCGCCAGCAGCCAAGGGGGAGGGCGAGGGCAGCCCCAGCATTTT.

For this clonotype: This may come from a read error, since a much larger clone is one base off. The chain recombines TRBV5-5 with TRBJ2-3, with D hard to call. The CDR3 has 12 amino acids. V was pared by 3 bases and J by 2 bases, with 4 bases between. Germline lookup yields CDR1 SGHKS and CDR2 YYEKEE (reference sequence). The CDR3 region has the DNA TGTGCCAGCAGCTGGAACACAGATACGCAGTATTTT. Its translation is CASSWNTDTQYF.

This clonotype showed up just a few times. The J gene is TRBJ2-6, the V gene TRBV5-1; TRBD1 might be the D (5 bases). V was trimmed by 3 bases and J by 0 bases, leaving 10 bases between them. The CDR3 consists of 16 residues. Germline V gene sequence: CDR1 SGHRS, CDR2 YFSETQ. CDR3 nucleotide sequence: TGCGCCAGCAGCTCCACAGGCAACTCTGGGGCCAACGTCCTGACTTTC. This encodes CASSSTGNSGANVLTF.

This chain joins TRBV9 and TRBJ2-1; D unclear. Trimming took off 0 bases at V and 8 bases at J, with 3 bases between the two ends. Germline loops: CDR1 SGDLS, CDR2 YYNGEE. The CDR3 runs 11 residues. Written as DNA, the CDR3 is TGTGCCAGCAGCGTAGATGATGAGCAGTTCTTC. Translation gives CASSVDDEQFF.

This clonotype was counted between two and nine times. The chain recombines TRBV3-1 with TRBJ1-1, with D unclear. Germline loops: CDR1 LGHDT, CDR2 YNNKEL (reference sequence). This CDR3 has 13 residues. The V end was cut by 1 base, the J end by 6 bases, with 9 bases between. In DNA form, the CDR3 reads TGTGCCAGCAGCCAAGCCTACGCCGCTGAAGCTTTCTTT. It yields the protein CASSQAYAAEAFF. The full variable domain, completed using reference TRBV3-1 and TRBJ1-1, is DTAVSQTPKYLVTQMGNDKSIKCEQNLGHDTMYWYKQDSKKFLKIMFSYNNKELIINETVPNRFSPKSPDKAHLNLHINSLELGDSAVYFCASSQAYAAEAFFGQGTRLTVV.

This clonotype was recorded many times. The chain carries TRBV20-1 and TRBJ2-3; perhaps TRBD2 as D (6 bases). Germline assignment: CDR1 DFQATT and CDR2 SNEGSKA (reference sequence). The CDR3 is 16 amino acids. V shed 5 bases and J shed 4 bases, with 22 bases lying between them. The chain's CDR3 is CSAEPPAAGFSDTQYF. For the CDR3, the DNA is TGCAGTGCTGAGCCCCCGGCAGCGGGCTTTTCAGATACGCAGTATTTT.

Only a few counts were recorded for this clonotype. This sequence joins TRBV10-3 and TRBJ2-2, with 7 bases identical to TRBD2. This CDR3 is built from 14 residues. Germline CDR1 and CDR2: ENHRY and SYGVKD. Trimming removed 4 bases from V and 6 bases from J; junction bases left unmatched: 5. CDR3 region: CAISVAAGSGELFF. The CDR3 bases are TGTGCCATCAGTGTTGCAGCGGGGTCCGGGGAGCTGTTTTTT.

The rearrangement uses TRBV29-1 and TRBJ2-5; 9 bases match TRBD1. The CDR3 spans 16 residues. CDR1 SQVTM and CDR2 ANQGSEA come from the germline V gene. With 8 bases clipped from V and 4 bases from J, the junction kept 17 bases outside the gene matches. Here the CDR3 reads CSTLMGQGLFAETQYF. DNA for the CDR3: TGCAGCACCTTAATGGGACAGGGTCTCTTTGCAGAGACCCAGTACTTC.

This clonotype was picked up a small number of times. This chain links TRBV28 with TRBJ1-4; TRBD1 might be the D (6 bases). CDR1 MDHEN and CDR2 SYDVKM come from the germline V gene. The CDR3 extends over 15 amino acids. V dropped 5 bases and J dropped 7 bases, with 17 bases sitting between them. CDR3 in amino acids: CASSLAGDSREKLFF. The CDR3, as DNA: TGTGCCAGCAGTCTCGCAGGGGATTCGCGTGAAAAACTGTTTTTT.

In this sample, this clonotype turned up a few times. The chain combines TRBV12-3 or TRBV12-4 with TRBJ2-2; TRBD2 agrees at 8 bases. The CDR3 contains 16 residues. The J segment lost 5 bases and the V segment lost 1 base, leaving 6 bases of the junction unmatched. CDR3 in DNA: TGTGCCAGCAGTTTAGTGATAGCGGGGTTTACCGGGGAGCTGTTTTTT. Its protein is CASSLVIAGFTGELFF.

This clonotype was seen just once. The chain carries TRBV12-3 or TRBV12-4 and TRBJ2-2; no clear D gene. This CDR3 is built from 15 residues. V was pared by 1 base and J by 1 base, with 7 bases between. CDR3 nucleotides: TGTGCCAGCAGTTTAGGTCCAGGGAACACCGGGGAGCTGTTTTTT. Translated: CASSLGPGNTGELFF.

This chain uses TRBV12-3 or TRBV12-4 with TRBJ2-4; the D is unclear. CDR3 length: 14 residues. V shed 6 bases and J shed 0 bases, with 9 bases lying between them. The chain's CDR3 is CASSRTLAKNIQYF. CDR3 nucleotides: TGTGCCAGCAGCCGAACCCTAGCCAAAAACATTCAGTACTTC.

The rearrangement joins TRBV11-1 to TRBJ2-6; a possible D gene is TRBD2 (6 bases). The germline gives CDR1 SGHAT, CDR2 FQDESV (reference sequence). Deletions cut 2 bases from V and 0 bases from J, with 11 bases between. The CDR3 runs to 17 residues. The CDR3 loop reads CASSLRRGASGANVLTF. The CDR3 DNA sequence: TGTGCCAGCAGCTTAAGGAGGGGAGCCTCTGGGGCCAACGTCCTGACTTTC.

This clonotype was counted between two and nine times. This chain links TRBV20-1 with TRBJ2-7, with 10 bases matching TRBD2. Germline V gene sequence: CDR1 DFQATT, CDR2 SNEGSKA (reference sequence). The CDR3 is made up of 13 amino acids. After removal of 5 bases from V and 0 bases from J, the junction contained 1 base not matched to a gene. CDR3 protein: CSASSGSSYEQYV. In nucleotides, the CDR3 is TGCAGTGCTTCTAGCGGGAGCTCCTACGAGCAGTACGTC.

This clonotype has a handful of counts. The chain carries TRBV11-2 and TRBJ2-7; the D gene is possibly TRBD2 (5 bases). Germline CDR1 and CDR2: SGHAT and FQNNGV. The V end was cut by 5 bases, the J end by 2 bases, with 13 bases between. The CDR3 sequence is 14 residues long. This CDR3 reads CASSLGVGTYEQYF. The CDR3 DNA follows: TGTGCCAGCAGCCTAGGAGTCGGGACCTACGAGCAGTACTTC. Looking up the rest from reference TRBV11-2 and TRBJ2-7 gives the full variable domain: EAGVAQSPRYKIIEKRQSVAFWCNPISGHATLYWYQQILGQGPKLLIQFQNNGVVDDSQLPKDRFSAERLKGVDSTLKIQPAKLEDSAVYLCASSLGVGTYEQYFGPGTRLTVT.

The sample holds many counts of this clonotype. This chain links TRBV12-3 or TRBV12-4 with TRBJ2-5, with D tentatively TRBD1 (6 bases). CDR3 size: 12 residues. V lost 6 bases, J lost 7 bases, and 12 bases lay in between. CDR3 residues: CASRPGAGTQYF. The CDR3 bases are TGTGCCAGCAGGCCAGGGGCGGGGACCCAGTACTTC.

The chain recombines TRBV20-1 with TRBJ1-2, with TRBD1 matching 7 bases. Looked up from germline, CDR1 is DFQATT and CDR2 is SNEGSKA (reference sequence). The trim removed 0 bases at V and 1 base at J, leaving 5 bases unmatched. The CDR3 is 15 residues long. CDR3 nucleotide sequence: TGCAGTGCTAGAGATAAGGACAGGCTTAACTATGGCTACACCTTC. Amino acid sequence: CSARDKDRLNYGYTF.

V gene TRBV19 combines with J gene TRBJ1-1, with a weak D call TRBD1 (5 bases). The CDR3 contains 14 residues. V shed 5 bases and J shed 5 bases, with 15 bases lying between them. Germline CDR1 is LNHDA and CDR2 is SQIVND (reference sequence). The CDR3 nucleotides read TGTGCCAGTAGTCGGCACGCCGGGGGAACTGAAGCTTTCTTT. It specifies CASSRHAGGTEAFF.

This clonotype was seen more than once but under ten times. The rearrangement uses TRBV6-4 and TRBJ2-5; the D is unclear. Germline CDR1 MRHNA, CDR2 SNTAGT. Deletions cut 0 bases from V and 5 bases from J, with 7 bases between. The CDR3 loop spans 13 amino acids. The CDR3 sequence: CASSDSAEETQYF. The CDR3 DNA sequence: TGTGCCAGCAGTGACTCGGCGGAGGAGACCCAGTACTTC.

This sequence joins TRBV7-2 and TRBJ1-4; a weak D match, TRBD1 (5 bases). The CDR3 length is 13 residues. Germline CDR1 reads SGHTA; CDR2 reads FQGNSA. V was shortened by 1 base and J by 8 bases, with 8 bases between the two germline ends. The CDR3 spells CASSLVEGEKLFF. In DNA, the CDR3 is TGTGCCAGCAGCTTAGTGGAGGGGGAAAAACTGTTTTTT.

The rearrangement uses TRBV20-1 and TRBJ2-7; TRBD2 agrees at 8 bases. Trimming cost V 5 bases and J 5 bases; bases outside gene matches: 11. CDR1 DFQATT and CDR2 SNEGSKA come from the germline V gene (reference sequence). This CDR3 comprises 14 residues. DNA for the CDR3: TGCAGTGCTTACGGGGGGGCAGGGTTCAACGAGCAGTACTTC. As protein: CSAYGGAGFNEQYF.

This clonotype came up a few times. The V call is TRBV7-9, the J call TRBJ1-3, with a weak D call TRBD1 (6 bases). Germline V gene sequence: CDR1 SEHNR, CDR2 FQNEAQ (reference sequence). V gave up 5 bases and J gave up 4 bases, with 18 bases separating them. This CDR3 has 16 amino acids. The CDR3 DNA sequence: TGTGCCAGCAGCCGCCCTACAGGGCAGAGAGGAAACACCATATATTTT. As protein: CASSRPTGQRGNTIYF.

Only a few counts were recorded for this clonotype. The rearrangement links TRBV20-1 to TRBJ2-7; TRBD1 is a possible D gene (6 bases). CDR3 size: 14 residues. Germline values: CDR1 DFQATT, CDR2 SNEGSKA (reference sequence). Trimming shortened V by 3 bases and J by 2 bases, and 14 bases separated the two germline ends. The CDR3 DNA sequence: TGCAGTGCTAGTAGAAGGACAGCCACCTACGAGCAGTACTTC. Translated: CSASRRTATYEQYF.

This clonotype occurred a few times. V is TRBV24-1 and J is TRBJ2-2; D is unclear. There are 12 residues in the CDR3. V lost 5 bases, J lost 7 bases, and 7 bases lay in between. The germline V gene has CDR1 KGHDR and CDR2 SFDVKD. The CDR3 loop is CATSASYGELFF. CDR3 DNA sequence: TGTGCCACCAGTGCTAGTTACGGGGAGCTGTTTTTT.